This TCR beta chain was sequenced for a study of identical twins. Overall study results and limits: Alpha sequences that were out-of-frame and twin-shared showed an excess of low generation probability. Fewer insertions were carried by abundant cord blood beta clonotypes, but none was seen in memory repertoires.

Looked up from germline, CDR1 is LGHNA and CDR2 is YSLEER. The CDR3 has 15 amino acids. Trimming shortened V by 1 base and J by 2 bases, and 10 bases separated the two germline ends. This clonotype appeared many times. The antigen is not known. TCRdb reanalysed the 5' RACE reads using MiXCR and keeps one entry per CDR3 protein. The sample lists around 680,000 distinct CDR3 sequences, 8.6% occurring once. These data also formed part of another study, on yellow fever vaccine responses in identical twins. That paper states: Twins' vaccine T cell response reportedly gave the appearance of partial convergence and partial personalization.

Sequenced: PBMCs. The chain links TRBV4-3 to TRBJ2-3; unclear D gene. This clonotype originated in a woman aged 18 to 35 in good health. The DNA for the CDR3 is TGCGCCAGCAGCCAAGGGACCGGAGCCACAGATACGCAGTATTTT. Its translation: CASSQGTGATDTQYF.